This passage covers 2 T cell receptor beta chains from one sample sequenced in a study of T-cell reconstitution after alpha-beta-depleted transplantation in children. This sample's TCRbeta library carried unique molecular identifier barcodes. Each CDR3 protein gets one entry after TCRdb re-called the PCR reads with MiXCR. The sample lists some 260,000 distinct CDR3 sequences, about 24% seen once, with about 4.8% in the top ten. Sequencing was performed on PBMCs, mostly from graft donor cells, taken 360 days after TCRalphabeta/CD19-depleted stem cell transplant. These receptors were obtained from a female patient under 10 years old who had a stem cell transplant for congenital amegakaryocytic thrombocytopenia, so the T cells may come from the graft donor.

In its sample, this clonotype was seen a few times. This CDR3 reads CASSNSGSANYGYTF. The CDR3 coding sequence is TGCGCCAGCAGCAACTCAGGGAGCGCTAACTATGGCTACACCTTC. V and J are TRBV5-1 and TRBJ1-2, with D possibly TRBD1 on 5 matching bases. This CDR3 has 15 amino acids. V lost 4 bases, J lost 0 bases, and 13 bases lay in between. CDR1 and CDR2 (germline): SGHRS, YFSETQ.

This clonotype was observed a few times. J is TRBJ2-2 and V is TRBV25-1; D is perhaps TRBD2 (5 bases). Germline-derived CDR1 and CDR2 are MGHDK and SYGVNS. Trimming shortened V by 3 bases and J by 4 bases, and 12 bases separated the two germline ends. There are 15 residues in the CDR3. In nucleotides, the CDR3 is TGTGCCAGCAGTGATACCTACCGGGGCACCGGGGAGCTGTTTTTT. As protein: CASSDTYRGTGELFF.